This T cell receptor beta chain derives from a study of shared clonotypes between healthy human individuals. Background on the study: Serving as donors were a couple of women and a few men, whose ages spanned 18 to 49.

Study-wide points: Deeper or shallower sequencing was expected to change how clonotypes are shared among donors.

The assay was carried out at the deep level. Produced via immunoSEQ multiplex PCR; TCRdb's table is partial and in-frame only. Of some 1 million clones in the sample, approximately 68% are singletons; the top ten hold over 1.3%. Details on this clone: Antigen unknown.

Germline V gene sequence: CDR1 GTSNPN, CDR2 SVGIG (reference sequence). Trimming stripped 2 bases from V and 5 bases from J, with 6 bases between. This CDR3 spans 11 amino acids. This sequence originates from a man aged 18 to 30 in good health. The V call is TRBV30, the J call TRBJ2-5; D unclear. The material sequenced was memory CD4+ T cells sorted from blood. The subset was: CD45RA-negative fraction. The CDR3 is CAWSYGETQYF. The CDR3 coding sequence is TGTGCCTGGAGTTACGGGGAGACCCAGTACTTC.